This is a list of T cell receptor beta chains from one sample in a study of beta chain features in type 1 diabetes. TCRdb keeps only in-frame clones here, not all; method: immunoSEQ multiplex PCR. Of a few hundred thousand clones in the sample, roughly 14% were seen once. The source material was naive CD4+ T cells from blood. These TCRs come from a woman aged 18-30 years with type 1 diabetes. The CDR3 runs from the conserved cysteine through the conserved F or W. A D gene is named only where the DNA matches it firmly. Size is stated for part of the rows, as once, few or many counts, or as a class when the clone is expanded.

DNA	CDR3	D	V	J	size
TGCAGCGTTGGCGCGACAGGGGGCGGACCCCTCTATGGCTACACCTTC	CSVGATGGGPLYGYTF	TRBD1	TRBV29-1	TRBJ1-2	few
TGTGCCAGCAGCCAAGATCAATGGGGGGACAGTCGTTTCTTCTATGGCTACACCTTC	CASSQDQWGDSRFFYGYTF	TRBD1	TRBV4-2	TRBJ1-2	few
TGTGCCAGCAGTTACTGGGGAGCCGGGGAGCTGTTTTTT	CASSYWGAGELFF	.	TRBV6-5	TRBJ2-2	few
TGTGCCATCAGTGAGCGGAGGGGGGGAACCAACACCGGGGAGCTGTTTTTT	CAISERRGGTNTGELFF	.	TRBV10-3	TRBJ2-2	few
TGTGCCAGCAGTTACGAGGGGCGAGCGGGAGGGCTCAGGCAGTTCTTC	CASSYEGRAGGLRQFF	TRBD2	TRBV6-6	TRBJ2-1	few
TGTGCCAGCAGCGTCCAGACTAGTCCAGAGACCCAGTACTTC	CASSVQTSPETQYF	.	TRBV5-4	TRBJ2-5	.
TGTGCCATCAGTGAGGGTCAGAACTATGGCTACACCTTC	CAISEGQNYGYTF	.	TRBV10-3	TRBJ1-2	few
TGTGCCACCTCTAGCGGGCCCCAAGAGACCCAGTACTTC	CATSSGPQETQYF	TRBD2	TRBV10-3	TRBJ2-5	few
TGTGCCAGCAGACGGACTAACCAAGAGACCCAGTACTTC	CASRRTNQETQYF	.	TRBV27	TRBJ2-5	.
TGCAGCGTTGAAGTAAGACAGGGGGTGAGCACCGGGGAGCTGTTTTTT	CSVEVRQGVSTGELFF	TRBD1	TRBV29-1	TRBJ2-2	few
TGTGCCGCCCAACGGGGTTCGGTTCCGAGCTCCTACGAGCAGTACTTC	CAAQRGSVPSSYEQYF	.	TRBV30	TRBJ2-7	few